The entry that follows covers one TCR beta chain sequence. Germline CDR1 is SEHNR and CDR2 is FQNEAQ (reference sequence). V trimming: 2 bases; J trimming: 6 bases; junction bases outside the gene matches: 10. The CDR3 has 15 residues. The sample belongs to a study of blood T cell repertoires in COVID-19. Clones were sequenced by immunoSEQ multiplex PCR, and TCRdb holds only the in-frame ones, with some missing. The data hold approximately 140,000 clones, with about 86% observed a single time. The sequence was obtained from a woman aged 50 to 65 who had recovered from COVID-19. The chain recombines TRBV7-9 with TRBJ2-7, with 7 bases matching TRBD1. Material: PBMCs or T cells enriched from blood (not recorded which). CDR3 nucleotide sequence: TGTGCCAGCAGCTTACCGCTTACAGGGGTGGGCGAGCAGTACTTC. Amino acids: CASSLPLTGVGEQYF.